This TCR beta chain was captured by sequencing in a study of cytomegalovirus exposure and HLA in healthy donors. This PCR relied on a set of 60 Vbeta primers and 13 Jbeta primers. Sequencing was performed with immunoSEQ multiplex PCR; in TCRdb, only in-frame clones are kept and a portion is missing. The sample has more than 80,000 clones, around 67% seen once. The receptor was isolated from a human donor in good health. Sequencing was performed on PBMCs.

CDR3 sequence (DNA): TGTGCCAGCAGCTTTGGGGAGGGTCAACCCCTCCACTTT. This sequence encodes CASSFGEGQPLHF. The chain employs TRBV7-3 and TRBJ1-6; no clear D. V was shortened by 3 bases and J by 12 bases, with 12 bases between the two germline ends. Germline values: CDR1 SGHTA, CDR2 FQGTGA. CDR3 length: 13 residues.